Reported below is one T cell receptor beta chain. The data derive from a study of shared clonotypes between healthy human individuals. Only in-frame clones appear in the TCRdb table, and some are missing; sequencing was by immunoSEQ multiplex PCR. The table has about 1.4 million clones, more than 95% seen once. With V trimmed by 3 bases and J by 9 bases, 4 bases remained unmatched. In germline, CDR1 is SGHVS, CDR2 FQNEAQ. This CDR3 region has 12 residues. This chain uses TRBV7-8 with TRBJ2-5, with 7 bases fitting TRBD1. This sequence was found in a man aged 25-45 years in good health. Material for sequencing was naive CD4+ T cells sorted from blood. Subset: CD45RA+ positively selected. CDR3 DNA: TGTGCCAGCAGCTTCGGGACAGTTGCCCAGTACTTC. Its protein is CASSFGTVAQYF.